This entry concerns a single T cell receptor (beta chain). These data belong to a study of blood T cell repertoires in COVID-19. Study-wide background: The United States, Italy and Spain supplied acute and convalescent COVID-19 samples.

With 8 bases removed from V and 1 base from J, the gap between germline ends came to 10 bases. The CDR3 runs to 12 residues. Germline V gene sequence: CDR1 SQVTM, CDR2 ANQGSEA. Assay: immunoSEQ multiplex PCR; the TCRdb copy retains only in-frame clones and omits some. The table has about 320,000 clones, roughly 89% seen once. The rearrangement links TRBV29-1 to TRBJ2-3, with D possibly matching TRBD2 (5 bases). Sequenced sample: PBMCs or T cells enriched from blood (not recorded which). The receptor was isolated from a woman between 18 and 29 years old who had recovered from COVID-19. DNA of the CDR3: TGCAGCTTGGCCGGGGGCACAGATACGCAGTATTTT. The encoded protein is CSLAGGTDTQYF.